This T cell receptor (beta chain) originates from a study of blood T cells in healthy people across ages. This clonotype was detected a few times. Healthy Caucasians from Russia aged about 6 to 90 served as donors. Alongside a J-beta primer mix, a sample-barcoded 5' primer served in a second PCR lasting roughly 7 to 11 cycles. All cDNA molecules were each tagged by a template-switch adaptor with 12 random nucleotides. A single record per CDR3 protein comes from TCRdb applying MiXCR to the 5' RACE reads. The data show around 600,000 distinct CDR3 sequences, 45% to 55% seen once. Germline CDR1 and CDR2: MDHEN and SYDVKM. V lost 6 bases to trimming and J lost 9 bases; unmatched junction nucleotides: 3. The CDR3 length is 13 residues.

The clonotype was recovered from an elderly man in good health. Material: blood. The rearrangement joins TRBV28 to TRBJ2-1; 12 positions agree with TRBD2. DNA for the CDR3: TGTGCCAGCAGGACTAGCGGGAGCTCTGAGCAGTTCTTC. This sequence encodes CASRTSGSSEQFF.